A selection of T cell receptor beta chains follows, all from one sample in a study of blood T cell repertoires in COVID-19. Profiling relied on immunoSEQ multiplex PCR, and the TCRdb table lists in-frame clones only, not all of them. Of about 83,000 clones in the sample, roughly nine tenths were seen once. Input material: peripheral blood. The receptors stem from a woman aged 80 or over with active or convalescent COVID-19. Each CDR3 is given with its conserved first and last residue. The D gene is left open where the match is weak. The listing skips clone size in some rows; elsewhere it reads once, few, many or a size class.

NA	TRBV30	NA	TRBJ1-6	CAWSTTQSPLHF	TGTGCCTGGAGTACAACGCAGTCACCCCTCCACTTT
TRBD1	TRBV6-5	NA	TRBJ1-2	CASRRTGGDGYTF	TGTGCCAGCAGAAGAACAGGGGGGGATGGCTACACCTTC
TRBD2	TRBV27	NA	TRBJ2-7	CASGLAGGGSYEQYF	TGTGCCAGCGGTCTAGCGGGCGGGGGGTCATACGAGCAGTACTTC
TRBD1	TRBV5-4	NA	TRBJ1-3	CASSPSLDRVGNTIYF	TGTGCCAGCAGCCCAAGCCTCGACAGGGTCGGAAACACCATATATTTT
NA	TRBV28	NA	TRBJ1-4	CASSPSTGFSNEKLFF	TGTGCCAGCAGTCCTTCTACAGGGTTCTCTAATGAAAAACTGTTTTTT
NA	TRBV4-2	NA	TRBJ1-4	CASSLPEGSSNEKLFF	TGTGCCAGCAGCCTTCCGGAGGGCAGCTCGAATGAAAAACTGTTTTTT
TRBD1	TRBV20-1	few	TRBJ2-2	CSASKQGANTGELFF	TGCAGTGCTAGTAAACAGGGGGCTAACACCGGGGAGCTGTTTTTT
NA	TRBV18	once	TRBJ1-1	CASSKTGTYVNTEAFF	TGTGCCAGCTCAAAAACCGGGACTTATGTCAACACTGAAGCTTTCTTT
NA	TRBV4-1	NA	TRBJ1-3	CASSQANIGNTIYF	TGCGCCAGCAGCCAAGCGAACATAGGAAACACCATATATTTT
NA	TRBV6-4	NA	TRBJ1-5	CASSDDGVWSNQPQHF	TGTGCCAGCAGTGACGACGGGGTATGGAGCAATCAGCCCCAGCATTTT
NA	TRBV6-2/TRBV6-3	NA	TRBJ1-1	CASSTYRGDTEAFF	TGTGCCAGTAGTACGTACCGGGGGGATACTGAAGCTTTCTTT
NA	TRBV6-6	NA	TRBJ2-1	CASSPFGIEQFF	TGTGCCAGCAGTCCGTTTGGCATTGAGCAGTTCTTC
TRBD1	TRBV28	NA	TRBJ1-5	CASSPGGSQPQHF	TGTGCCAGCAGCCCAGGGGGCTCACAGCCCCAGCATTTT
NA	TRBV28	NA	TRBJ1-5	CASSLSGLSQPQHF	TGTGCCAGCAGTTTATCAGGGCTGAGTCAGCCCCAGCATTTT
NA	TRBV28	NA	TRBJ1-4	CASSFRLFNEKLFF	TGTGCCAGCAGTTTCAGACTCTTTAATGAAAAACTGTTTTTT
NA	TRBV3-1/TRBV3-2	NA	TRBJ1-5	CASSRPRRGRDSNQPQHF	TGTGCCAGCAGCCGGCCGAGGAGGGGGAGGGATAGCAATCAGCCCCAGCATTTT
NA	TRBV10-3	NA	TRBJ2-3	CAIRGGAHTDTQYF	TGTGCCATCAGGGGGGGGGCCCACACAGATACGCAGTATTTT
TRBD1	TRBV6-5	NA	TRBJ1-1	CASSWAGQGANTEAFF	TGTGCCAGCAGTTGGGCGGGACAGGGGGCGAACACTGAAGCTTTCTTT
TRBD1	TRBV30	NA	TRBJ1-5	CAWSLDRGLGPQHF	TGTGCCTGGAGTCTGGACAGGGGGTTAGGGCCCCAGCATTTT
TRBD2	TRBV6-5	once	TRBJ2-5	CASRIAGGRETQYF	TGTGCCAGCAGGATAGCGGGGGGGCGGGAGACCCAGTACTTC
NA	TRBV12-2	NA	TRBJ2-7	CASRLPDRTSYEQYF	TGTGCAAGTCGCCTACCTGACAGGACCTCCTACGAGCAGTACTTC
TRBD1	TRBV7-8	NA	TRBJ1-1	CASSGTGIPNTEAFF	TGTGCCAGCAGCGGGACAGGGATTCCTAACACTGAAGCTTTCTTT
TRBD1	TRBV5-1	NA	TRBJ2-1	CASSLADRERDEQFF	TGCGCCAGCAGCTTGGCCGACAGGGAAAGGGATGAGCAGTTCTTC
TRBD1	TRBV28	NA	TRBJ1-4	CASRRQGGDNEKLFF	TGTGCCAGCAGAAGACAGGGGGGGGATAATGAAAAACTGTTTTTT
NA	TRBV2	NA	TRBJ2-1	CASSENSASSEQFF	TGTGCCAGCAGTGAAAATTCGGCCTCTAGTGAGCAGTTCTTC